The 15 T cell receptor beta chains below come from one sample, sequenced in a study of blood T cells in healthy people across ages. A second PCR of about 6 to 11 cycles used a sample-barcoded 5' primer and a J-beta primer mix. MiXCR, run by TCRdb on the 5' RACE reads, gives a single entry per CDR3 protein. The table includes about 1.4 million distinct CDR3 sequences, around 59% detected once. The sample comprised blood. The receptors here all came from a man younger than 35 in good health.

The CDR3 nucleotides are TGTGCCAGCAGTTCGGGGGTGCAGCCCGAAGCTTTCTTT. It codes for CASSSGVQPEAFF. The rearrangement uses TRBV6-6 and TRBJ1-1; D might be TRBD1 (5 bases). Per the germline V gene, CDR1 is MNHNY and CDR2 is SVGAGI (reference sequence). The CDR3 is 13 residues long. V was cut by 4 bases and J by 8 bases, with 14 bases left in between.

V usage is TRBV20-1 and J usage is TRBJ2-1; D possibly corresponds to TRBD2 (6 bases). TRBJ2-7 matches the DNA end more closely, so the J call is doubtful. This CDR3 comprises 14 residues. Germline V gene sequence: CDR1 DFQATT, CDR2 SNEGSKA (reference sequence). The CDR3 spells CSARVTRGNNEQYF. For the CDR3, the DNA is TGCAGTGCTAGAGTGACTAGAGGGAACAATGAGCAGTACTTC.

This clonotype was seen a single time. This CDR3 reads CASSQGSAGGPDTQYF. DNA of the CDR3: TGCGCCAGCAGCCAAGGATCAGCGGGAGGGCCAGATACGCAGTATTTT. The chain employs TRBV4-1 and TRBJ2-3, with TRBD2 identical over 10 bases. With 1 base clipped from V and 4 bases from J, the junction kept 5 bases outside the gene matches. CDR3 length: 16 amino acids. Germline loops: CDR1 MGHRA, CDR2 YSYEKL.

The sample holds a few counts of this clonotype. The gene calls are TRBV27 and TRBJ1-1; 7 bases align to TRBD1. This CDR3 has 15 residues. Germline V gene data show CDR1 as MNHEY and CDR2 as SMNVEV (reference sequence). V shed 3 bases, J shed 0 bases, and the junction held 4 bases outside the gene matches. This CDR3 reads CASSFPGGLNTEAFF. The DNA for the CDR3 is TGTGCCAGCAGTTTCCCAGGGGGGTTGAACACTGAAGCTTTCTTT.

This CDR3 reads CSAGHSNYGYTF. CDR3 sequence (DNA): TGCAGTGCTGGTCACTCTAACTATGGCTACACCTTC. The V and J genes are TRBV20-1 and TRBJ1-2; D is uncertain. This CDR3 contains 12 residues. The V gene lost 5 bases and the J gene lost 0 bases, with 7 bases spanning the gap. CDR1 is DFQATT and CDR2 is SNEGSKA in the germline V gene (reference sequence).

This clonotype was seen only once. DNA for the CDR3: TGTGCCATCAAACGTCCTAGCAGGGGGAACACAGATACGCAGTATTTT. This gives the protein CAIKRPSRGNTDTQYF. This chain connects TRBV10-3 to TRBJ2-3; 7 bases match TRBD1. Unmatched junction bases numbered 12, after V lost 7 bases and J lost 2 bases. Germline V gene lookup returns CDR1 ENHRY and CDR2 SYGVKD. This CDR3 spans 16 amino acids.

This chain joins TRBV6-5 and TRBJ2-7, with 9 bases lining up with TRBD2. The length of the CDR3 is 14 residues. Per the germline V gene, CDR1 is MNHEY and CDR2 is SVGAGI. V shed 10 bases and J 5 bases; nucleotides not matched to a gene: 12. The chain's CDR3 is CATGISGSKHEQYF. DNA for the CDR3: TGTGCCACAGGGATTAGCGGGAGTAAACACGAGCAGTACTTC.

The sample holds a few counts of this clonotype. This rearrangement joins TRBV20-1 to TRBJ2-7, with 8 bases identical to TRBD2. The DNA end is more similar to TRBJ2-5, so the J call may be wrong. Germline lookup yields CDR1 DFQATT and CDR2 SNEGSKA (reference sequence). This CDR3 is 12 amino acids long. CDR3 sequence: CSAETSDETQYF. In DNA form, the CDR3 reads TGCAGTGCTGAGACTAGCGACGAGACCCAGTACTTC.

On this clonotype itself: Just one base apart from a much larger clone, this may be a read error. The chain couples TRBV20-1 to TRBJ2-3; D is ambiguous. This CDR3 is built from 14 residues. Trimming removed 5 bases at V and 1 base at J, with 13 bases between. Germline loops: CDR1 DFQATT, CDR2 SNEGSKA (reference sequence). CDR3 sequence: CSASTGGRTDTQYF. The DNA for the CDR3 is TGCAGTGCTTCTACTGGCGGACGCACAGATACGCAGTATTTT.

The chain links TRBV29-1 to TRBJ2-1, with 7 bases that match TRBD1. CDR1 and CDR2 (germline): SQVTM, ANQGSEA. This CDR3 comprises 14 residues. Losses at the gene ends were 0 bases for V and 4 bases for J; bases not matched to a gene: 3. The CDR3 nucleotides read TGCAGCGTTGAAGAGGACAGGCTATACAATGAGCAGTTCTTC. Residues: CSVEEDRLYNEQFF.

The CDR3 DNA is TGTGCCAGCACCGGACAGGGTACAGGCTACACCTTC. Translating gives CASTGQGTGYTF. The genes are TRBV12-3 or TRBV12-4 and TRBJ1-2; 8 positions match TRBD1. The CDR3 runs 12 residues. Trimming took 7 bases from V and 8 from J; bases not matched to a gene: 6.

CDR3 in amino acids: CSAQGTNYNEQFF. As DNA, the CDR3 is TGCAGTGCTCAAGGGACGAATTACAATGAGCAGTTCTTC. The rearrangement links TRBV20-1 to TRBJ2-1; either TRBD1 or TRBD2 may supply D (5 bases each). Trimming removed 5 bases from V and 4 bases from J, with 12 bases in between. CDR3 size: 13 residues. Germline CDR1 is DFQATT and CDR2 is SNEGSKA (reference sequence).

The V call is TRBV6-2 or TRBV6-3, the J call TRBJ2-7; D ambiguous. The V gene lost 8 bases and the J gene lost 2 bases, with 13 bases spanning the gap. Germline V gives CDR1 MNHEY, CDR2 SVGEGT. This CDR3 has 13 amino acids. CDR3 nucleotide sequence: TGTGCCAGCGGCCTGGGCGTGGCCTACGAGCAGTACTTC. It specifies CASGLGVAYEQYF.

This clonotype was observed once. The rearrangement uses TRBV7-2 and TRBJ2-1; no reliable D call. The V gene's germline CDR1 is SGHTA and CDR2 FQGNSA. This CDR3 spans 16 amino acids. Trimming took 6 bases from V and 1 from J, leaving 16 bases between them. The CDR3 nucleotides read TGTGCCAGCAGAATTAACAGCCCCCGATCCTACAATGAGCAGTTCTTC. As protein: CASRINSPRSYNEQFF.

The chain has TRBV11-2 and TRBJ2-1; D gene ambiguous. The CDR3 extends over 12 amino acids. The V gene lost 2 bases and the J gene lost 7 bases, with 6 bases spanning the gap. Germline V CDR1 and CDR2: SGHAT, FQNNGV. CDR3 in DNA: TGTGCCAGCAGCTTAATGACAAATGAGCAGTTCTTC. Encoded protein: CASSLMTNEQFF. The variable domain in full, with the rest retrieved from reference TRBV11-2 and TRBJ2-1, is EAGVAQSPRYKIIEKRQSVAFWCNPISGHATLYWYQQILGQGPKLLIQFQNNGVVDDSQLPKDRFSAERLKGVDSTLKIQPAKLEDSAVYLCASSLMTNEQFFGPGTRLTVL.